This T cell receptor beta chain was identified during a study of blood T cell repertoires in COVID-19. The germline V gene has CDR1 SQVTM and CDR2 ANQGSEA. The CDR3 has 13 residues. V trimming: 6 bases; J trimming: 3 bases; junction bases outside the gene matches: 5. TCRdb's table, derived via immunoSEQ multiplex PCR, lists solely in-frame clones and lacks some. The table includes under 450,000 clones, 87% detected once. The sequence was collected from a woman in her 30s who had recovered from COVID-19. The specimen sequenced was PBMCs or T cells enriched from blood (not recorded which). The gene calls are TRBV29-1 and TRBJ2-7, with TRBD2 matching over 10 bases. The CDR3 region has the DNA TGCAGCGTCCTAGCGGGAGAGCACTACGAGCAGTACTTC. Translated, it gives CSVLAGEHYEQYF.